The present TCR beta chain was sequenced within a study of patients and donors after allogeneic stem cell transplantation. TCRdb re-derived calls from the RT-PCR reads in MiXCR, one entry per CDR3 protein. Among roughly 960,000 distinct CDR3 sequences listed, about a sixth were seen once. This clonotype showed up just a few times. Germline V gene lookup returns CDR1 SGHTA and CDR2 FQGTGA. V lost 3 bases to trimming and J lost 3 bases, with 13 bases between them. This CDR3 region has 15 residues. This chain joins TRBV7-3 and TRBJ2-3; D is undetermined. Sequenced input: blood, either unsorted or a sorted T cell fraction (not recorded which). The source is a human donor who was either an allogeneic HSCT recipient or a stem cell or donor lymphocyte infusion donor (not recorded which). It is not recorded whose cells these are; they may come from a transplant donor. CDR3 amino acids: CASSFMGRLTDTQYF. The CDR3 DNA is TGTGCCAGCAGCTTTATGGGAAGGCTAACAGATACGCAGTATTTT.